This T cell receptor (beta chain) was sequenced during a study of cytomegalovirus exposure and HLA in healthy donors. The CDR3 is 11 amino acids. Trimming took off 7 bases at V and 12 bases at J, with 17 bases between the two ends. Germline-derived CDR1 and CDR2 are SGDLS and YYNGEE. In the PCR, 60 Vbeta and 13 Jbeta primers were used. TCRdb's table, derived via immunoSEQ multiplex PCR, lists solely in-frame clones and lacks some. The sample has roughly 100,000 clones. The receptor was derived from a man aged 35-49 years in good health and CMV-seronegative. The material sequenced was PBMCs. This chain joins TRBV9 and TRBJ2-7; D ambiguous. In nucleotides, the CDR3 is TGTGCCAGCGGATCAACGCGGTTTCTGTACTTC. This encodes CASGSTRFLYF.